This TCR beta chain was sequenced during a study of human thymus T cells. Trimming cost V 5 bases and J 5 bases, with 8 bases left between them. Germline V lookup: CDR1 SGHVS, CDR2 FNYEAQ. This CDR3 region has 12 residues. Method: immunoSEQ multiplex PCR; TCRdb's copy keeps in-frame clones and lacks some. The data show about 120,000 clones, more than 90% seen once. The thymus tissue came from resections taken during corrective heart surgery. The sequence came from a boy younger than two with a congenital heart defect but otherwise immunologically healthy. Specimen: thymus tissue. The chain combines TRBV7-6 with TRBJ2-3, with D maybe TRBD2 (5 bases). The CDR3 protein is CASSGREDTQYF. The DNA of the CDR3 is TGTGCCAGCAGCGGCCGGGAAGATACGCAGTATTTT.